What follows are 22 T cell receptor beta chains derived from one specimen sequenced in a study of cytomegalovirus exposure and HLA in healthy donors. Primers: 60 Vbeta forward and 13 Jbeta reverse. Assay: immunoSEQ multiplex PCR; the TCRdb copy retains only in-frame clones and omits some. The sample lists tens of thousands of clones; 82% were seen once. Input material: PBMCs. Receptors were obtained from a man aged 50-60 years in good health and CMV-seronegative.

The chain joins TRBV21-1 to TRBJ2-7; the listed D gene, TRBD1, was not tested against the DNA. TRBV21-1 counts as a pseudogene. CDR3 length: 14 residues. As DNA, the CDR3 is TGTGCCAGCAGCAAAGTCCAGGAAATATACGAGCAGTACTTC. It codes for CASSKVQEIYEQYF.

This chain links TRBV11-1 with TRBJ2-5; TRBD2 agrees at 7 bases. The CDR3 extends over 14 amino acids. Germline V gene data show CDR1 as SGHAT and CDR2 as FQDESV (reference sequence). With 1 base clipped from V and 6 bases from J, the junction kept 5 bases outside the gene matches. The CDR3 loop reads CASSLVEGGQTQYF. CDR3 DNA: TGTGCCAGCAGCTTAGTTGAGGGAGGGCAGACCCAGTACTTC.

CDR3 loop: CASWGKRGNTEAFF. Here the CDR3 DNA reads TGTGCCAGCTGGGGAAAAAGGGGTAACACTGAAGCTTTCTTT. The J gene is TRBJ1-1, the V gene TRBV28; tentative D call: TRBD1 (5 bases). The germline CDR1 and CDR2 sequences are MDHEN and SYDVKM. The CDR3 spans 14 residues. The germline V and J ends were trimmed by 8 bases and 2 bases, with 15 bases remaining between them.

The J gene is TRBJ2-2, the V gene TRBV19; 8 bases are shared with TRBD1. The CDR3 runs 14 residues. CDR1 LNHDA and CDR2 SQIVND come from the germline V gene (reference sequence). V shed 6 bases, J shed 6 bases, and the junction held 6 bases outside the gene matches. The chain's CDR3 is CASRLLQGAGELFF. The CDR3 bases are TGTGCCAGTAGACTCTTACAGGGGGCCGGGGAGCTGTTTTTT.

The chain employs TRBV28 and TRBJ2-4, with 8 positions matching TRBD2. V was pared by 2 bases and J by 0 bases, with 12 bases of the junction left unmatched. This CDR3 spans 19 amino acids. In germline, CDR1 is MDHEN, CDR2 SYDVKM. The CDR3 loop reads CASSLRDRPGGVAKNIQYF. CDR3 sequence (DNA): TGTGCCAGCAGTTTACGTGACAGGCCCGGGGGGGTAGCCAAAAACATTCAGTACTTC. The full variable domain, rest sourced from reference TRBV28 and TRBJ2-4, is DVKVTQSSRYLVKRTGEKVFLECVQDMDHENMFWYRQDPGLGLRLIYFSYDVKMKEKGDIPEGYSVSREKKERFSLILESASTNQTSMYLCASSLRDRPGGVAKNIQYFGAGTRLSVL.

This chain uses TRBV11-2 with TRBJ2-5, with 8 bases aligning to TRBD2. Germline V gene lookup returns CDR1 SGHAT and CDR2 FQNNGV. This CDR3 spans 15 amino acids. V lost 8 bases, J lost 0 bases, and 8 bases stayed unmatched. CDR3 DNA: TGTGCCAGCCGGGGGGGAGGGAGCCACCAAGAGACCCAGTACTTC. Translated: CASRGGGSHQETQYF.

V is TRBV28 and J is TRBJ1-1, with TRBD1 matching 7 bases. The CDR3 length is 14 residues. The germline gives CDR1 MDHEN, CDR2 SYDVKM. V shed 7 bases and J 4 bases; nucleotides not matched to a gene: 9. The chain's CDR3 is CASNSLDRATEAFF. The CDR3 DNA follows: TGTGCCAGCAATTCTCTCGACAGGGCCACTGAAGCTTTCTTT.

This chain uses TRBV5-4 with TRBJ1-1; D may be TRBD1 (5 bases). The CDR3 covers 14 residues. Trimming removed 2 bases from V and 5 bases from J, with 13 bases in between. Per germline, CDR1 SGHNT and CDR2 YYREEE (reference sequence). CDR3 bases: TGTGCCAGCAGCTTTGCGGGGGGTGGAACTGAAGCTTTCTTT. This encodes CASSFAGGGTEAFF.

The rearrangement uses TRBV5-1 and TRBJ2-2; D ambiguous. The CDR3 has 14 residues. CDR1 and CDR2 (germline): SGHRS, YFSETQ. Deletions cut 0 bases from V and 6 bases from J, with 9 bases between. CDR3: CASSLGELSGELFF. Here the CDR3 DNA reads TGCGCCAGCAGCTTGGGAGAGTTATCCGGGGAGCTGTTTTTT.

The rearrangement uses TRBV30 and TRBJ2-2; D uncertain. Deletions cut 5 bases from V and 5 bases from J, with 9 bases between. Looked up from germline, CDR1 is GTSNPN and CDR2 is SVGIG (reference sequence). The CDR3 is 12 residues long. CDR3 sequence: CAWPLLTGELFF. DNA of the CDR3: TGTGCCTGGCCTCTTTTGACCGGGGAGCTGTTTTTT.

V usage is TRBV29-1 and J usage is TRBJ1-1; the match to TRBD1 covers 9 bases. The CDR3 has 13 amino acids. Trimming removed 7 bases from V and 2 bases from J; junction bases left unmatched: 5. Per germline, CDR1 SQVTM and CDR2 ANQGSEA. CDR3 DNA: TGCAGCGGTGGACAGGGGCTAAACACTGAAGCTTTCTTT. Protein sequence: CSGGQGLNTEAFF.

The CDR3 sequence is CASTPGGTSGRAWGTGELFF. The CDR3 DNA sequence: TGTGCCAGTACCCCGGGGGGGACTAGCGGGAGGGCCTGGGGCACCGGGGAGCTGTTTTTT. This sequence joins TRBV19 and TRBJ2-2; TRBD2 aligns across 16 bases. The CDR3 is 20 amino acids. The ends lost 7 bases at V and 4 bases at J; junction bases unmatched: 15. Germline loops: CDR1 LNHDA, CDR2 SQIVND (reference sequence).

This clone has only one observation. The chain couples TRBV19 to TRBJ2-7; 9 bases map to TRBD1. Germline CDR1 is LNHDA and CDR2 is SQIVND (reference sequence). J was trimmed by 7 bases and V by 6 bases; bases with no gene match: 16. CDR3 length: 16 residues. CDR3 residues: CASSSPIGTGSMEQYF. Here the CDR3 DNA reads TGTGCCAGTAGCTCCCCCATTGGGACAGGGAGTATGGAGCAGTACTTC.

This rearrangement joins TRBV15 to TRBJ2-1; TRBD1 matches 7 bases. The CDR3 is 14 residues long. The junction had 1 base not matched to a gene; V was cut back by 5 bases and J by 0 bases. Germline-derived CDR1 and CDR2 are LNHNV and YYDKDF (reference sequence). The CDR3 sequence is CATSGQASYNEQFF. CDR3 coding DNA: TGTGCCACCAGCGGACAGGCCTCCTACAATGAGCAGTTCTTC.

The gene calls are TRBV4-2 and TRBJ1-2; perhaps TRBD1 as D (5 bases). Germline CDR1 and CDR2: LGHNA and YNFKEQ. The length of the CDR3 is 15 residues. V was clipped by 6 bases and J by 2 bases, with 16 bases between them. CDR3 sequence reads: CASSSKTASNYGYTF. The CDR3 DNA reads as TGTGCCAGCAGTTCCAAGACAGCCAGCAACTATGGCTACACCTTC.

The V call is TRBV5-1, the J call TRBJ1-1; the D gene is possibly TRBD1 (5 bases). The CDR3 extends over 14 amino acids. Germline assignment: CDR1 SGHRS and CDR2 YFSETQ. V was trimmed by 0 bases and J by 4 bases, leaving 10 bases between them. The CDR3 protein is CASSLVSGGTEAFF. For the CDR3, the DNA is TGCGCCAGCAGCTTGGTGTCGGGGGGCACTGAAGCTTTCTTT.

This clone has just one count. V usage is TRBV5-4 and J usage is TRBJ2-2, with TRBD2 matching 15 bases. The CDR3 sequence is 16 residues long. From germline, CDR1 is SGHNT and CDR2 YYREEE (reference sequence). The V gene end was trimmed by 3 bases and the J gene end by 4 bases; junction bases not matched to a gene: 1. DNA for the CDR3: TGTGCCAGCAGCTGGGGACTAGCGGGAGGCACCGGGGAGCTGTTTTTT. Translating gives CASSWGLAGGTGELFF.

The chain employs TRBV19 and TRBJ1-4; D is uncertain. Deletions cut 5 bases from V and 0 bases from J, with 7 bases between. This CDR3 has 14 residues. Germline CDR1 is LNHDA and CDR2 is SQIVND (reference sequence). The CDR3 DNA reads TGTGCCAGTAGTCTAATGACAACTAATGAAAAACTGTTTTTT. Translated, it gives CASSLMTTNEKLFF. Full variable domain (outside the CDR3, taken from reference TRBV19 and TRBJ1-4): DGGITQSPKYLFRKEGQNVTLSCEQNLNHDAMYWYRQDPGQGLRLIYYSQIVNDFQKGDIAEGYSVSREKKESFPLTVTSAQKNPTAFYLCASSLMTTNEKLFFGSGTQLSVL.

This chain uses TRBV28 with TRBJ2-7; possible D gene TRBD2, 7 bases. V lost 3 bases to trimming and J lost 3 bases, with 21 bases between them. Germline lookup yields CDR1 MDHEN and CDR2 SYDVKM. The CDR3 spans 17 residues. CDR3 sequence (DNA): TGTGCCAGCAGTTTGACACTAGCGCTGCAGGGGAACTACGAGCAGTACTTC. Its protein is CASSLTLALQGNYEQYF.

This clone appeared once. This rearrangement joins TRBV30 to TRBJ2-7, with 8 bases that match TRBD1. V lost 3 bases to trimming and J lost 1 base; unmatched junction nucleotides: 2. Germline-derived CDR1 and CDR2 are GTSNPN and SVGIG (reference sequence). The CDR3 length is 13 residues. The CDR3 DNA sequence: TGTGCCTGGAGACGACAGGGGTCCTACGAGCAGTACTTC. Its protein is CAWRRQGSYEQYF.

J is TRBJ1-1 and V is TRBV9, with 12 bases that match TRBD1. Unmatched junction bases numbered 7, after V lost 4 bases and J lost 6 bases. The CDR3 is made up of 15 amino acids. The germline V gene has CDR1 SGDLS and CDR2 YYNGEE. This CDR3 is CASSPGQGASPEAFF. The DNA for the CDR3 is TGTGCCAGCAGCCCGGGACAGGGGGCGAGCCCTGAAGCTTTCTTT.

J is TRBJ2-1 and V is TRBV15, with a tentative D call TRBD2 (5 bases). CDR1 LNHNV and CDR2 YYDKDF come from the germline V gene (reference sequence). V was cut by 1 base and J by 10 bases, with 8 bases left in between. The CDR3 loop spans 12 amino acids. DNA of the CDR3: TGTGCCACCAGCAGAGCGGACTCCGAGCAGTTCTTC. Amino acid sequence: CATSRADSEQFF.